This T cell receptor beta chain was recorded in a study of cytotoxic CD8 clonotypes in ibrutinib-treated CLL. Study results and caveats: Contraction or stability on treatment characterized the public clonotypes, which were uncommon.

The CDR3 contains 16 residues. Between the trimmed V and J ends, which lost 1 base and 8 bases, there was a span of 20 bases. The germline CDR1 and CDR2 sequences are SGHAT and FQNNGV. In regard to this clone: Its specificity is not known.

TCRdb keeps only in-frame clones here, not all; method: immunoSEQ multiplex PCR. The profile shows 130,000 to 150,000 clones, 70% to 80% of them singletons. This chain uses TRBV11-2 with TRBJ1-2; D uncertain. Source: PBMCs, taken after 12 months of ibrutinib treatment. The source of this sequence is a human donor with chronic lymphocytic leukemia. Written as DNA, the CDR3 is TGTGCCAGCAGCTTAGGTTGGGAGAAAAATACTCAGGGCTACACCTTC. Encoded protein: CASSLGWEKNTQGYTF.